These 10 T cell receptor beta chains were all obtained from the same sample, sequenced in a study of shared clonotypes between healthy human individuals. TCRdb's table, derived via immunoSEQ multiplex PCR, lists solely in-frame clones and lacks some. This sample has about 2.3 million clones; 85% to 95% occur once, and the top ten carry about 0.39%. The sequenced material came from naive CD4+ T cells from PBMCs. Sample subset: CD45RA+ positively selected. These TCRs come from a man aged 18-30 years in good health. Some clones in this sample may be carry-over from other donors' samples.

The chain couples TRBV30 to TRBJ1-4; 9 bases are shared with TRBD1. Trimming removed 2 bases from V and 8 bases from J; junction bases left unmatched: 9. CDR1 is GTSNPN, CDR2 SVGIG, per germline (reference sequence). This CDR3 region has 15 residues. The CDR3: CAWSPLDRGTEKLFF. The CDR3 coding sequence is TGTGCCTGGAGTCCTTTGGACAGGGGAACCGAAAAACTGTTTTTT.

The CDR3 loop is CATRHPGLQETQYF. CDR3 sequence (DNA): TGTGCCACCCGACATCCCGGGTTACAAGAGACCCAGTACTTC. The rearrangement uses TRBV15 and TRBJ2-5; D remains unclear. The germline CDR1 and CDR2 sequences are LNHNV and YYDKDF (reference sequence). Trimming took off 8 bases at V and 2 bases at J, with 15 bases between the two ends. The CDR3 contains 14 residues.

This chain connects TRBV7-9 to TRBJ2-3; TRBD2 aligns across 13 bases. The CDR3 covers 18 residues. Losses at the gene ends were 5 bases for V and 0 bases for J; bases not matched to a gene: 8. Per the germline V gene, CDR1 is SEHNR and CDR2 is FQNEAQ (reference sequence). CDR3 in DNA: TGTGCCAGCAGCCGCGGACTAGCGGGGGACTTTAGCACAGATACGCAGTATTTT. Protein: CASSRGLAGDFSTDTQYF.

Notes on this clone: The identical CDR3 is also encoded by other nucleotide sequences in the sample. This chain joins TRBV18 and TRBJ1-1, with 7 bases lining up with TRBD1. After removal of 3 bases from V and 0 bases from J, the junction contained 4 bases not matched to a gene. The germline CDR1 and CDR2 sequences are KGHSH and LQKENI. This CDR3 has 15 residues. CDR3 region: CASSPRQGMNTEAFF. Here the CDR3 DNA reads TGTGCCAGCTCACCCAGACAGGGCATGAACACTGAAGCTTTCTTT.

This clone was detected only a few times. The chain couples TRBV14 to TRBJ1-5; D unclear. This CDR3 is built from 13 residues. V lost 10 bases and J lost 8, with 18 bases in between. The V gene's germline CDR1 is SGHDN and CDR2 FVKESK. The CDR3, as DNA: TGTGCCATCAAAGGGAGGGCGGCGGAGCCCCAGCATTTT. The encoded protein is CAIKGRAAEPQHF. Full variable domain (rest looked up from reference TRBV14 and TRBJ1-5): EAGVTQFPSHSVIEKGQTVTLRCDPISGHDNLYWYRRVMGKEIKFLLHFVKESKQDESGMPNNRFLAERTGGTYSTLKVQPAELEDSGVYFCAIKGRAAEPQHFGDGTRLSIL.

The CDR3 DNA reads TGCGCCACCTCACCTACTAGTGCCAAGAACACCGGGGAGCTGTTTTTT. This translates into CATSPTSAKNTGELFF. This sequence joins TRBV10-1 and TRBJ2-2, with D perhaps TRBD2 (5 bases). Germline values: CDR1 WNHNN, CDR2 SYGVQD (reference sequence). The CDR3 sequence is 16 residues long. V was pared by 10 bases and J by 1 base, with 19 bases between.

The rearrangement uses TRBV7-3 and TRBJ2-6; D tentatively fits TRBD1 or TRBD2 (5 bases each). Germline V gene sequence: CDR1 SGHTA, CDR2 FQGTGA. The germline V and J ends were trimmed by 8 bases and 0 bases, with 11 bases remaining between them. There are 15 residues in the CDR3. For the CDR3, the DNA is TGTGCCAGCGGGCGTGGGGGCTCTGGGGCCAACGTCCTGACTTTC. Its translation is CASGRGGSGANVLTF.

The V gene is TRBV4-3, the J gene TRBJ2-7; perhaps TRBD1 as D (5 bases). This CDR3 has 15 amino acids. Per the germline V gene, CDR1 is LGHNA and CDR2 is YSLEER. V lost 1 base and J 2 bases, leaving 12 bases between the germline ends. The CDR3: CASSQGPGNAYEQYF. As DNA, the CDR3 is TGCGCCAGCAGCCAAGGTCCAGGGAACGCCTACGAGCAGTACTTC.

In this sample, this clone turned up a few times. This sequence joins TRBV27 and TRBJ1-5, with TRBD1 as a possible D gene (6 bases). Germline CDR1 reads MNHEY; CDR2 reads SMNVEV (reference sequence). V was shortened by 7 bases and J by 6 bases, with 13 bases between the two germline ends. The CDR3 extends over 13 amino acids. This CDR3 reads CASTRGQGQPQHF. The DNA of the CDR3 is TGTGCCAGCACCAGGGGTCAAGGTCAGCCCCAGCATTTT.

The chain is built from TRBV27 and TRBJ1-2, with no clear D. From germline, CDR1 is MNHEY and CDR2 SMNVEV (reference sequence). Trimming took 1 base from V and 2 from J, leaving 11 bases between them. This CDR3 region has 15 residues. The CDR3 sequence: CASSLLPGENYGYTF. CDR3 DNA sequence: TGTGCCAGCAGTTTATTGCCAGGCGAGAACTATGGCTACACCTTC.